This TCR beta chain was recorded in a study of CD8 T cells in ankylosing spondylitis. Study-wide findings and caveats: Earlier literature documents some of the motif variants in reactive arthritis synovial fluid and blood. Ankylosing spondylitis blood appeared to carry a characteristic TCR beta motif of several highly homologous variants.

TCRdb fed the 5' RACE reads into MiXCR, producing one record per CDR3 protein. The data show under 150,000 distinct CDR3 sequences, approximately 10% seen once. This clonotype was seen ten or more times. Its specificity is not known. CDR3 length: 13 amino acids. In germline, CDR1 is DFQATT, CDR2 SNEGSKA (reference sequence). V lost 3 bases to trimming and J lost 2 bases, with 11 bases between them. This sequence originates from a female donor with ankylosing spondylitis or in good health (not recorded which). This rearrangement joins TRBV20-1 to TRBJ2-7, with D hard to call. Material: blood, either unsorted or a sorted T cell fraction (not recorded which). The chain's CDR3 is CSASRPSPYEQYF. CDR3 sequence (DNA): TGCAGTGCTAGCCGACCCAGCCCCTACGAGCAGTACTTC.